This is a list of T cell receptor beta chains from one sample in a study of monozygotic twins with inflammatory bowel disease. TCRdb reanalyzed the 5' RACE reads, giving one entry per CDR3 protein sequence and no DNA. The sample includes some 400,000 distinct CDR3 sequences. Sample: blood. These receptor sequences come from a human donor with ulcerative colitis or Crohn's disease, or a healthy co-twin of an affected twin (not recorded which). CDR3s include the opening cysteine and the closing phenylalanine or tryptophan. The order of the fields is CDR3 protein, J gene, V gene.

CDR3aa: CASRGGQSNQPQHF; j_gene: TRBJ1-5; v_gene: TRBV6-2/TRBV6-3
CDR3aa: CASTWEGPDISPLHF; j_gene: TRBJ1-6; v_gene: TRBV5-5
CDR3aa: CASSLASTRGYNEQFF; j_gene: TRBJ2-1; v_gene: TRBV5-1
CDR3aa: CASSHGGGYNEQFF; j_gene: TRBJ2-1; v_gene: TRBV5-1
CDR3aa: CASSWPREGNQPQHF; j_gene: TRBJ1-5; v_gene: TRBV5-4
CDR3aa: CASSLEGGTSTDTQYF; j_gene: TRBJ2-3; v_gene: TRBV5-4
CDR3aa: CASRRRDQETYEQYF; j_gene: TRBJ2-7; v_gene: TRBV5-1
CDR3aa: CASSSQGSGELFF; j_gene: TRBJ2-2; v_gene: TRBV5-1
CDR3aa: CASSSGAGSYNEQFF; j_gene: TRBJ2-1; v_gene: TRBV7-8
CDR3aa: CSAPGDRVDSPLHF; j_gene: TRBJ1-6; v_gene: TRBV20-1
CDR3aa: CASRGLGTGFQYEQFF; j_gene: TRBJ2-1; v_gene: TRBV12-3/TRBV12-4
CDR3aa: CASSEDQGWTEAFF; j_gene: TRBJ1-1; v_gene: TRBV6-1
CDR3aa: CASSLGQHPNTGELFF; j_gene: TRBJ2-2; v_gene: TRBV5-6
CDR3aa: CASSPLRAGTYNEQFF; j_gene: TRBJ2-1; v_gene: TRBV7-2
CDR3aa: CASSQLNSGANVLTF; j_gene: TRBJ2-6; v_gene: TRBV5-1
CDR3aa: CSVEGGGRTGELFF; j_gene: TRBJ2-2; v_gene: TRBV29-1
CDR3aa: CSASGTGNSYEQYF; j_gene: TRBJ2-7; v_gene: TRBV20-1
CDR3aa: CASSRRGGSTEAFF; j_gene: TRBJ1-1; v_gene: TRBV12-3/TRBV12-4
CDR3aa: CASSPVSNRVGTEAFF; j_gene: TRBJ1-1; v_gene: TRBV5-1
CDR3aa: CASSLRTGIAYEQYF; j_gene: TRBJ2-7; v_gene: TRBV7-2
CDR3aa: CASVPPPGSSTDTQYF; j_gene: TRBJ2-3; v_gene: TRBV6-1
CDR3aa: CASSRSTGNTEAFF; j_gene: TRBJ1-1; v_gene: TRBV3-1
CDR3aa: CASSPDGTEAFF; j_gene: TRBJ1-1; v_gene: TRBV5-5
CDR3aa: CASSRQETRGTEAFF; j_gene: TRBJ1-1; v_gene: TRBV5-1
CDR3aa: CSANTQGSYGYTF; j_gene: TRBJ1-2; v_gene: TRBV20-1
CDR3aa: CASSDTRTSGSFSTDTQYF; j_gene: TRBJ2-3; v_gene: TRBV6-1